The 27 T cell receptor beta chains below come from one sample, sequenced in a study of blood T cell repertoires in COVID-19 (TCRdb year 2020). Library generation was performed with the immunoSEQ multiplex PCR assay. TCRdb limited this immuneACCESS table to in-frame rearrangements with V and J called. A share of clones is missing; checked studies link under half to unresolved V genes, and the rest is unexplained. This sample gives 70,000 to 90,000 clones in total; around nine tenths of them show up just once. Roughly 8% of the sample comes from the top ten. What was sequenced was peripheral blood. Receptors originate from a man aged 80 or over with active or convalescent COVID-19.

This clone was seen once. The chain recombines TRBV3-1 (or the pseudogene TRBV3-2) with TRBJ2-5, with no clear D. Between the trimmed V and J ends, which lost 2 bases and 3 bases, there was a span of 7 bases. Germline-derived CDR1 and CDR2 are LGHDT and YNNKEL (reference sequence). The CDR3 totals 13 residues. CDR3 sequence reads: CASSQSQKETQYF. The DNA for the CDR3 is TGTGCCAGCAGCCAATCCCAGAAAGAGACCCAGTACTTC.

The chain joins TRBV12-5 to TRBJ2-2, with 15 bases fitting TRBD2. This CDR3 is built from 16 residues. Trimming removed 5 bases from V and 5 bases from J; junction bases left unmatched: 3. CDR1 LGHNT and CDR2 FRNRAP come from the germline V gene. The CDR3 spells CASGTGLAGGTGELFF. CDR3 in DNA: TGTGCTAGTGGTACGGGACTAGCGGGAGGTACCGGGGAGCTGTTTTTT. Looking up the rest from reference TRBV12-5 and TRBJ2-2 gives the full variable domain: DARVTQTPRHKVTEMGQEVTMRCQPILGHNTVFWYRQTMMQGLELLAYFRNRAPLDDSGMPKDRFSAEMPDATLATLKIQPSEPRDSAVYFCASGTGLAGGTGELFFGEGSRLTVL.

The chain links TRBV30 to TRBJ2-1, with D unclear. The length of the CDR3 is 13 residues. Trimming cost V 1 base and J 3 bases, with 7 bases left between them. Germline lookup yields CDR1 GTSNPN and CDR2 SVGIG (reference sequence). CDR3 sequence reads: CAWSAGFYNEQFF. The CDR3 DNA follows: TGTGCCTGGAGTGCCGGGTTCTACAATGAGCAGTTCTTC.

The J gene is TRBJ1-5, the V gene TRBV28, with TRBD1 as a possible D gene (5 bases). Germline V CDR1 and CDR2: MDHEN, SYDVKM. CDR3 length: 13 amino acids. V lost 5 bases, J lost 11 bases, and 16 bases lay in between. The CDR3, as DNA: TGTGCCAGCAGTGGGACGCCGGGAGGGGCCCAGCATTTT. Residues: CASSGTPGGAQHF.

The CDR3 DNA is TGTGCCAGCAGGAGAACAGAATCCTATGGCTACACCTTC. Protein sequence: CASRRTESYGYTF. This chain uses TRBV6-5 with TRBJ1-2; no firm D call. The V end was cut by 6 bases, the J end by 4 bases, with 12 bases between. CDR1 is MNHEY and CDR2 is SVGAGI in the germline V gene. The CDR3 contains 13 residues.

The CDR3 loop is CASSRSRDRPINEKLFF. The CDR3 DNA reads as TGTGCCAGCAGTAGGAGCCGGGACAGACCTATTAATGAAAAACTGTTTTTT. The chain is built from TRBV28 and TRBJ1-4; 7 nucleotides agree with TRBD1. The CDR3 runs 17 residues. The trim removed 5 bases at V and 4 bases at J, leaving 13 bases unmatched. The germline gives CDR1 MDHEN, CDR2 SYDVKM.

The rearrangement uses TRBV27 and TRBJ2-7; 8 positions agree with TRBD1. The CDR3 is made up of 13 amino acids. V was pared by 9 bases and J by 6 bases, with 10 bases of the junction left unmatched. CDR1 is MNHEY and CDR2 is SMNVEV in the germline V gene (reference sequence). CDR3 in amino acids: CARQNQGASEQYV. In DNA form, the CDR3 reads TGTGCCAGACAGAATCAGGGGGCGTCCGAGCAGTACGTC.

The CDR3 loop reads CASSPVRSGYTF. The CDR3 DNA reads as TGTGCCAGCAGCCCGGTTAGATCTGGCTACACCTTC. The rearrangement uses TRBV7-2 and TRBJ1-2; D is uncertain. Germline V gene data show CDR1 as SGHTA and CDR2 as FQGNSA. V was clipped by 5 bases and J by 7 bases, with 11 bases between them. This CDR3 contains 12 residues.

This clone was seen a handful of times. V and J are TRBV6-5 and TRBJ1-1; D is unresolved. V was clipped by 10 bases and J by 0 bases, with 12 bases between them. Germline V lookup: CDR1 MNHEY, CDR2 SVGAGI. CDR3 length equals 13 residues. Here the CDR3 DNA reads TGTGCCACCTGGCGGGGAGTGAACACTGAAGCTTTCTTT. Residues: CATWRGVNTEAFF.

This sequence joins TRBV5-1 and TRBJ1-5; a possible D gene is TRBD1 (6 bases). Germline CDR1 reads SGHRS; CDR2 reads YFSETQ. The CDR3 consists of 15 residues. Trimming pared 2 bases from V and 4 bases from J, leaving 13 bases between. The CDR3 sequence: CASSLYGQQNQPQHF. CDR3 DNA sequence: TGCGCCAGCAGCTTATACGGACAGCAGAATCAGCCCCAGCATTTT.

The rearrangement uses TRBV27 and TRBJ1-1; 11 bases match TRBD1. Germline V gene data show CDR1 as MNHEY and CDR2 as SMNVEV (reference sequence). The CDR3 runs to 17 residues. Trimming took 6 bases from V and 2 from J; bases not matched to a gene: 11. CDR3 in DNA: TGTGCCAGCAGACCCGGACAGGGGGCGTCGAGCAACACTGAAGCTTTCTTT. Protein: CASRPGQGASSNTEAFF.

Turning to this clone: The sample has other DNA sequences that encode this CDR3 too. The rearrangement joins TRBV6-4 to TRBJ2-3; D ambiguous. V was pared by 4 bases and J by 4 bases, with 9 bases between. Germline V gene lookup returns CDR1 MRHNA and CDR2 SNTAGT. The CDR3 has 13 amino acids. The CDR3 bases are TGTGCCAGCAGTGGCGAGCACGCAGATACGCAGTATTTT. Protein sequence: CASSGEHADTQYF.

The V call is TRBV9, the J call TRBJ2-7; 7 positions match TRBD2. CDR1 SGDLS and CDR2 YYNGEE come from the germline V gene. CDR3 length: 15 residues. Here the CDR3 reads CTSSVVWREGYEQYV. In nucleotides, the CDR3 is TGTACCAGCAGCGTAGTCTGGAGGGAGGGATACGAGCAGTACGTC.

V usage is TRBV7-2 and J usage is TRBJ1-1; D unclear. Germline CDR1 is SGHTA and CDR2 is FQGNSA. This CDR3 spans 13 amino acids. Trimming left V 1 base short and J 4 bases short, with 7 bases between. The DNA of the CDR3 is TGTGCCAGCAGCTTAGTCCCCGGCACTGAAGCTTTCTTT. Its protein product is CASSLVPGTEAFF.

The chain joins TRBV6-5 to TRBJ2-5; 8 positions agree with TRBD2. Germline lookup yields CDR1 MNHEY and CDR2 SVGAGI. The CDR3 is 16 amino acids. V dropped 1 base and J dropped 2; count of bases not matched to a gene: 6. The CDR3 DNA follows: TGTGCCAGCAGTTACTTCACAGCGGGGGTACAAGAGACCCAGTACTTC. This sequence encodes CASSYFTAGVQETQYF.

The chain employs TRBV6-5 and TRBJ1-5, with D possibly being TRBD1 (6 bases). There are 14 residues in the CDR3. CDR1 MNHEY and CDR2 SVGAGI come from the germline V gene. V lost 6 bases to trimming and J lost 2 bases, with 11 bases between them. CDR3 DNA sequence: TGTGCCAGCAGCGGGGGGGGCGGCAATCAGCCCCAGCATTTT. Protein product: CASSGGGGNQPQHF.

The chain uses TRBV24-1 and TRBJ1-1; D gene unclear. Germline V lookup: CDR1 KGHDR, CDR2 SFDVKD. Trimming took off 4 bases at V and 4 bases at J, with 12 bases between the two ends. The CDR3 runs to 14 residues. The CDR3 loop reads CATSDATGGTEAFF. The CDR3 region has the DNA TGTGCCACCAGTGACGCGACCGGAGGCACTGAAGCTTTCTTT.

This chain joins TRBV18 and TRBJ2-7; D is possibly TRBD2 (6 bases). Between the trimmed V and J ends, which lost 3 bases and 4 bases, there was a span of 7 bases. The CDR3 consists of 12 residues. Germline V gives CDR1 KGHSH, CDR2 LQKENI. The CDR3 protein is CASSPGGYEQYV. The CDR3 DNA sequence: TGTGCCAGCTCACCGGGGGGTTACGAGCAGTACGTC.

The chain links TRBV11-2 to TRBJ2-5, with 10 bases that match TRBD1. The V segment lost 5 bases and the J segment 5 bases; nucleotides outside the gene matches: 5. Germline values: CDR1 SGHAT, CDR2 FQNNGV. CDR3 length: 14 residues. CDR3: CASSLDRGRETQYF. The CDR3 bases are TGTGCCAGCAGCCTCGACAGGGGGCGCGAGACCCAGTACTTC.

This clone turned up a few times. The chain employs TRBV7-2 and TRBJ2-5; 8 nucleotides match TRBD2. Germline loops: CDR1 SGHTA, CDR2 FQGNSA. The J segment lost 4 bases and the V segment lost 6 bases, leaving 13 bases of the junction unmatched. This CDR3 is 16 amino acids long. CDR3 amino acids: CASSRTAGGGGETQYF. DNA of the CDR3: TGTGCCAGCAGTCGAACGGCGGGAGGAGGTGGAGAGACCCAGTACTTC.

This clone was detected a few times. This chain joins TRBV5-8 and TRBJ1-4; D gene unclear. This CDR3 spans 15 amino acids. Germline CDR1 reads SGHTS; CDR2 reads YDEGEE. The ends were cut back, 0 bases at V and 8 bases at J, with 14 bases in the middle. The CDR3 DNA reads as TGTGCCAGCAGCTTGGGGCAGGTCGGTTGGGAAAAACTGTTTTTT. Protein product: CASSLGQVGWEKLFF.

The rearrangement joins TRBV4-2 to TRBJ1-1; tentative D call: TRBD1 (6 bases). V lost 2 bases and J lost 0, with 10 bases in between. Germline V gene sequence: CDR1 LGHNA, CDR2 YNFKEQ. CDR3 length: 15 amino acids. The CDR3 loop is CASSQRGQMNTEAFF. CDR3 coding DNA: TGTGCCAGCAGCCAAAGAGGACAGATGAACACTGAAGCTTTCTTT.

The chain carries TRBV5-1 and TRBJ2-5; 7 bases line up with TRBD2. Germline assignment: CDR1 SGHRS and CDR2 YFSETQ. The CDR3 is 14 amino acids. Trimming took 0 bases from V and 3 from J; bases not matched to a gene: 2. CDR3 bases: TGCGCCAGCAGCTTGGGCGGGGGTGAAGAGACCCAGTACTTC. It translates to CASSLGGGEETQYF. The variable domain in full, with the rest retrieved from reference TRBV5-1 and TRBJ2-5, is KAGVTQTPRYLIKTRGQQVTLSCSPISGHRSVSWYQQTPGQGLQFLFEYFSETQRNKGNFPGRFSGRQFSNSRSEMNVSTLELGDSALYLCASSLGGGEETQYFGPGTRLLVL.

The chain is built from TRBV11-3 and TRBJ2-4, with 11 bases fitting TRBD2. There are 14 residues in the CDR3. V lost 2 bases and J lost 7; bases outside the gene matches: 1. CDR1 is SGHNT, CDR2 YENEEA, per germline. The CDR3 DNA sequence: TGTGCCAGCAGCTTAACTAGCGGGAGTAACATTCAGTACTTC. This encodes CASSLTSGSNIQYF.

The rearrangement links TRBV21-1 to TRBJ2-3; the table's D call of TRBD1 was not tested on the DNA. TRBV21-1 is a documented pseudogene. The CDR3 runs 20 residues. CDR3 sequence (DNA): TGTGCCAGCAGCACGCCGAAAAGGGGGGGGACAGGGCTAAGCACAGATACGCAGTATTTT. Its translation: CASSTPKRGGTGLSTDTQYF.

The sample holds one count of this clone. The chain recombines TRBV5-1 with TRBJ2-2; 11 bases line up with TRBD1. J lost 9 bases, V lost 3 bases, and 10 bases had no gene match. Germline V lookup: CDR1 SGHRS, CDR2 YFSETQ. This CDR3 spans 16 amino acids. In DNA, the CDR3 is TGCGCCAGCAGCTCGACCGGGACAGGGGGTACCAGGGAGCTGTTTTTT. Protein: CASSSTGTGGTRELFF.

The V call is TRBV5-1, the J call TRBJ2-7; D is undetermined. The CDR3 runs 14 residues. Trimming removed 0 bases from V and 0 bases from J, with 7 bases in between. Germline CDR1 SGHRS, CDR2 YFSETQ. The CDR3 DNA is TGCGCCAGCAGCTTGGGAGCTAACTCCTACGAGCAGTACGTC. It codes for CASSLGANSYEQYV.